This T cell receptor (beta chain) was recovered during a study of cytomegalovirus exposure and HLA in healthy donors. Method: immunoSEQ multiplex PCR; TCRdb's copy keeps in-frame clones and lacks some. The data show roughly 220,000 clones, with around 90% seen just once and 1% to 1.2% held by the top ten. J was trimmed by 4 bases and V by 0 bases; bases with no gene match: 6. The germline gives CDR1 MNHEY, CDR2 SMNVEV (reference sequence). The CDR3 has 16 amino acids. Sequencing was performed on PBMCs. This sequence originates from a woman aged 18-35 years in good health and CMV-seronegative. The rearrangement uses TRBV27 and TRBJ2-1; TRBD2 matches 7 bases. DNA for the CDR3: TGTGCCAGCAGTTTATCCATGCCTAGCGGTTACAATGAGCAGTTCTTC. The encoded protein is CASSLSMPSGYNEQFF.